This T cell receptor beta chain comes out of a study of identical twins. Study observations and caveats: Models underestimated out-of-frame TCR alpha sharing in monozygotic twins.

Comment on this clonotype: The antigen remains undetermined.

The CDR3 totals 15 residues. V lost 2 bases to trimming and J lost 1 base, with 9 bases between them. The germline CDR1 and CDR2 sequences are MNHEY and SMNVEV (reference sequence). Via MiXCR, TCRdb re-called the 5' RACE reads, giving one row per CDR3 protein. The sample records about 150,000 distinct CDR3 sequences, around 3.5% being singletons. The sequenced material came from memory T cells sorted from blood. The receptor was derived from a man between 18 and 35 years old in good health. This chain connects TRBV27 to TRBJ1-5; TRBD1 might be the D (5 bases). CDR3 protein: CASSLEGHSNQPQHF. Written as DNA, the CDR3 is TGTGCCAGCAGTTTAGAGGGGCACAGCAATCAGCCCCAGCATTTT.